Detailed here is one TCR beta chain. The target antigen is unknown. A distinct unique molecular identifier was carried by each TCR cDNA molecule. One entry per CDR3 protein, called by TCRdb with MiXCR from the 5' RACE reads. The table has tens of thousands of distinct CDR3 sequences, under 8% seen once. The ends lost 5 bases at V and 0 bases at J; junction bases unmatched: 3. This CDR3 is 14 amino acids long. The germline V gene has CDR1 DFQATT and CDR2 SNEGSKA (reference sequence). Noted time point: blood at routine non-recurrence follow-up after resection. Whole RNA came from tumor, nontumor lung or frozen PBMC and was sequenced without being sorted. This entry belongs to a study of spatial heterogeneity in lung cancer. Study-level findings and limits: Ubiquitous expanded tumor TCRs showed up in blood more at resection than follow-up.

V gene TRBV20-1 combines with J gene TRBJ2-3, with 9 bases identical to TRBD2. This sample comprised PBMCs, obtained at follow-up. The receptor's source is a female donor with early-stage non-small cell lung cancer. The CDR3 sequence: CSAFSGGSTDTQYF. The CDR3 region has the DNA TGCAGTGCTTTTAGCGGGGGAAGCACAGATACGCAGTATTTT.